This is a list of T cell receptor beta chains from one sample in a study of blood T cell repertoires in COVID-19. TCRdb keeps only in-frame clones here, not all; method: immunoSEQ multiplex PCR. The data hold 250,000 to 350,000 clones, with approximately 86% observed a single time. Sequenced: peripheral blood. The receptors were gathered from a woman aged 50 to 65 with active or convalescent COVID-19. CDR3s include the opening cysteine and the closing phenylalanine or tryptophan. Fields, in order: J gene, D gene, V gene, clone size, CDR3 protein, CDR3 DNA. A D gene is named only where the DNA matches it firmly. Clone size, where shown, is once, few, many, or a class for clones that have expanded.

TRBJ2-6 | - | TRBV5-4 | few | CASSSPGSGANVLTF | TGTGCCAGCAGCTCTCCGGGGTCTGGGGCCAACGTCCTGACTTTC
TRBJ1-5 | - | TRBV2 | - | CASTTTDSAQPQHF | TGTGCCAGTACTACTACCGACAGTGCTCAGCCCCAGCATTTT
TRBJ1-2 | - | TRBV29-1 | - | CSVGHTYGYTF | TGCAGCGTTGGACACACCTATGGCTACACCTTC
TRBJ2-7 | TRBD1 | TRBV4-2 | - | CASSQGTGRYEQYF | TGTGCCAGCAGCCAAGGGACAGGGAGGTACGAGCAGTACTTC
TRBJ2-2 | TRBD1 | TRBV6-6 | once | CASNRQGDRGGELFF | TGTGCCAGCAACCGACAGGGGGACCGCGGCGGGGAGCTGTTTTTT
TRBJ2-7 | TRBD2 | TRBV16 | - | CASSQFKLADSYEQYF | TGTGCCAGCAGCCAATTCAAACTAGCGGATTCCTACGAGCAGTACTTC
TRBJ1-1 | TRBD1 | TRBV29-1 | - | CSVTGGFTEAFF | TGCAGCGTGACAGGGGGATTCACTGAAGCTTTCTTT
TRBJ1-2 | - | TRBV3-1/TRBV3-2 | - | CASSPARQGGYTF | TGTGCCAGCAGCCCCGCCCGACAAGGTGGCTACACCTTC
TRBJ2-5 | TRBD2 | TRBV10-3 | once | CAISEGQGGETQYF | TGTGCCATCAGTGAGGGGCAGGGAGGGGAGACCCAGTACTTC
TRBJ1-3 | - | TRBV19 | - | CASSIAGRQVRHSGNTIYF | TGTGCCAGTAGTATAGCTGGAAGACAGGTCCGCCACTCTGGAAACACCATATATTTT
TRBJ2-2 | TRBD2 | TRBV2 | once | CASSFGGTGELFF | TGTGCCAGCAGTTTCGGGGGGACCGGGGAGCTGTTTTTT
TRBJ2-3 | - | TRBV4-1 | - | CASSRSVRTDTQYF | TGCGCCAGCAGCCGAAGCGTTCGCACAGATACGCAGTATTTT
TRBJ1-2 | - | TRBV6-5 | - | CASTTTGFYGYTF | TGTGCCAGCACCACCACAGGGTTCTATGGCTACACCTTC
TRBJ1-5 | - | TRBV6-4 | - | CACWGRTSNQPQHF | TGTGCCTGCTGGGGCAGGACGAGCAATCAGCCCCAGCATTTT
TRBJ2-5 | - | TRBV7-8 | - | CASSFNREGETQYF | TGTGCCAGCAGCTTCAACAGGGAGGGAGAGACCCAGTACTTC
TRBJ1-5 | TRBD1 | TRBV7-2 | few | CASSLGTVTGGNQPQHF | TGTGCCAGCAGCTTGGGTACTGTGACAGGGGGGAATCAGCCCCAGCATTTT
TRBJ2-1 | - | TRBV12-3/TRBV12-4 | - | CASSLIRYEQFF | TGTGCCAGCAGTTTGATCAGATATGAGCAGTTCTTC
TRBJ1-2 | TRBD1 | TRBV19 | - | CASNGVAGGGYTF | TGTGCCAGCAACGGAGTGGCAGGGGGTGGCTACACCTTC
TRBJ2-1 | - | TRBV3-1/TRBV3-2 | - | CASSHSRDRDYEQFF | TGTGCCAGCAGCCACTCCAGAGACAGGGACTATGAGCAGTTCTTC
TRBJ2-1 | TRBD2 | TRBV27 | - | CASRTGGHNEQFF | TGTGCCAGCAGAACGGGAGGTCATAATGAGCAGTTCTTC
TRBJ2-7 | - | TRBV6-5 | - | CASSRGLGYEQYF | TGTGCCAGCAGCAGGGGTCTTGGCTACGAGCAGTACTTC
TRBJ1-4 | - | TRBV29-1 | - | CSVAGRLSEKLFF | TGCAGCGTTGCGGGGAGGCTTTCTGAAAAACTGTTTTTT
TRBJ2-2 | - | TRBV2 | - | CASKVGAAGELFF | TGTGCCAGCAAGGTGGGGGCAGCCGGGGAGCTGTTTTTT
TRBJ1-4 | - | TRBV5-6 | few | CASSLRGVGATNEKLFF | TGTGCCAGCAGCTTGCGGGGGGTCGGGGCAACTAATGAAAAACTGTTTTTT
TRBJ2-7 | - | TRBV14 | - | CASSQGALTKEQYF | TGTGCCAGCAGCCAAGGGGCCTTGACTAAAGAGCAGTACTTC
TRBJ2-7 | TRBD2 | TRBV28 | - | CASRPLAGALREQYF | TGTGCCAGCAGACCGCTAGCGGGAGCCCTGAGGGAGCAGTACTTC
TRBJ2-1 | - | TRBV19 | - | CARRGGRRDEQFF | TGTGCTAGGAGGGGGGGGCGCAGGGATGAGCAGTTCTTC
TRBJ1-6 | TRBD1 | TRBV5-6 | - | CASSSIPGQGNSPLHF | TGTGCCAGCAGCTCCATCCCGGGACAGGGTAATTCACCCCTCCACTTT
TRBJ2-3 | - | TRBV20-1 | - | CSASSGGTDTQYF | TGCAGTGCTAGTAGTGGGGGGACAGATACGCAGTATTTT
TRBJ2-1 | TRBD1 | TRBV6-5 | - | CASKIFDRGNEQFF | TGTGCCAGCAAGATCTTCGACAGGGGGAATGAGCAGTTCTTC
TRBJ1-4 | - | TRBV24-1 | once | CTTGQTNEKLFF | TGTACAACAGGGCAGACTAATGAAAAACTGTTTTTT
TRBJ1-5 | - | TRBV27 | - | CATSLYPRDFTNQPQHF | TGTGCCACCTCCCTATACCCCAGGGATTTTACCAATCAGCCCCAGCATTTT
TRBJ2-7 | - | TRBV12-3/TRBV12-4 | - | CASSLLSYEQYF | TGTGCCAGCAGTTTATTGAGCTACGAGCAGTACTTC
TRBJ1-1 | - | TRBV28 | - | CASTLEPGRGPGVAFF | TGTGCCAGCACCCTTGAACCGGGGAGGGGCCCCGGGGTGGCTTTCTTT
TRBJ1-1 | TRBD1 | TRBV5-1 | - | CASTRQGIWDEAFF | TGCGCCAGCACCCGACAGGGGATATGGGATGAAGCTTTCTTT
TRBJ1-5 | TRBD1 | TRBV29-1 | - | CSVGPGQGQPQHF | TGCAGCGTAGGACCGGGACAGGGACAGCCCCAGCATTTT
TRBJ1-1 | TRBD1 | TRBV18 | - | CASSPQTGAATEAFF | TGTGCCAGCTCGCCGCAGACAGGGGCGGCCACTGAAGCTTTCTTT
TRBJ2-5 | - | TRBV5-5 | - | CASSLEGSGGETQYF | TGTGCCAGCAGCTTGGAGGGAAGCGGCGGAGAGACCCAGTACTTC
TRBJ2-7 | TRBD2 | TRBV5-4 | once | CASSLRLAGAYEQYF | TGTGCCAGCAGCTTGCGGTTAGCGGGGGCCTACGAGCAGTACTTC
TRBJ1-1 | - | TRBV12-3/TRBV12-4 | - | CASTRAGATEAFF | TGTGCCAGCACCCGCGCAGGGGCCACTGAAGCTTTCTTT
TRBJ2-3 | TRBD2 | TRBV9 | - | CASSVVGAGAADTQYF | TGTGCCAGCAGCGTAGTAGGAGCGGGAGCAGCAGATACGCAGTATTTT